This T cell receptor beta chain was profiled in a study of cytomegalovirus exposure and HLA in healthy donors. General study points: It was reported that TCR beta sequences correctly inferred the HLA-A and HLA-B alleles for most subjects. Among TCR beta chains of equal frequency, HLA-associated ones were more clonally expanded in a later analysis.

J gave up 3 bases and V 1 base, and 1 base lay outside the gene matches. The CDR3 covers 15 residues. Germline V gives CDR1 SGHNT, CDR2 YYREEE (reference sequence). A multiplex PCR was run with 60 Vbeta primers and 13 Jbeta primers. Source study methods: A later analysis tallied some 80 million unique TCR beta chains, some 12 million of them shared. Repertoires were generated with immunoSEQ multiplex PCR, while TCRdb's copy carries only in-frame clones and drops some. That table furnishes V, J and clone size, whereas the DNA furnished D and trimming. The table lists some 120,000 clones, 65% to 75% of them singletons. This clone has only a few counts. Its antigen remains unknown. Though nominally healthy at sampling, donors likely had unrecorded immune exposures.

The sequence came from a man aged 25 to 45 in good health and CMV-seropositive. The sample taken for sequencing was PBMCs. The chain carries TRBV5-4 and TRBJ2-6, with 7 bases matching TRBD1. CDR3 in amino acids: CASSLRGHGANVLTF. In DNA form, the CDR3 reads TGTGCCAGCAGCTTGAGGGGGCATGGGGCCAACGTCCTGACTTTC. The whole variable domain, remainder taken from reference TRBV5-4 and TRBJ2-6, is ETGVTQSPTHLIKTRGQQVTLRCSSQSGHNTVSWYQQALGQGPQFIFQYYREEENGRGNFPPRFSGLQFPNYSSELNVNALELDDSALYLCASSLRGHGANVLTFGAGSRLTVL.